Presented here are 23 T cell receptor beta chains from one specimen sequenced in a study of T cell repertoires in cytomegalovirus infection. TCRdb independently ran MiXCR on the reads; one entry per CDR3 protein. Of fewer than 70,000 distinct CDR3 sequences in the sample, about 26% are singletons; the top ten hold roughly 60%. Their specific antigens are unknown. Specimen: CD8+ T cells from cultured PBMCs, collected from culture after CMV antigen stimulation. The receptor source for this set is a human donor in good health (CMV status not recorded). Some clones in this sample may be carry-over from other donors' samples.

This clonotype was picked up a small number of times. The chain has TRBV6-2 or TRBV6-3 and TRBJ2-7; TRBD2 is a possible D gene (5 bases). This CDR3 has 12 residues. Germline CDR1 MNHEY, CDR2 SVGEGT. With 5 bases removed from V and 3 bases from J, the gap between germline ends came to 8 bases. The CDR3 is CASSTGGYEQYF. DNA for the CDR3: TGTGCCAGCAGTACCGGAGGCTACGAGCAGTACTTC.

J is TRBJ1-4 and V is TRBV7-2; 8 nucleotides agree with TRBD1. This CDR3 is 16 amino acids long. The germline V gene has CDR1 SGHTA and CDR2 FQGNSA. V lost 5 bases and J lost 5; bases outside the gene matches: 10. CDR3 in amino acids: CASSPTGVGRNEKLFF. The DNA of the CDR3 is TGTGCCAGCAGCCCGACAGGGGTCGGACGGAATGAAAAACTGTTTTTT.

This clonotype was seen ten or more times. The chain links TRBV7-2 to TRBJ1-1; 7 bases line up with TRBD1. Germline lookup yields CDR1 SGHTA and CDR2 FQGNSA. V shed 8 bases, J shed 5 bases, and the junction held 14 bases outside the gene matches. The CDR3 consists of 15 residues. CDR3 sequence (DNA): TGTGCCAGCCAAGCCCCCACAGGGGTCGGAACTGAAGCTTTCTTT. This translates into CASQAPTGVGTEAFF.

This clonotype was found many times. The chain recombines TRBV7-8 with TRBJ2-3; D uncertain. Trimming removed 5 bases from V and 3 bases from J, with 12 bases in between. The CDR3 has 14 residues. CDR1 and CDR2 from the germline V gene are SGHVS and FQNEAQ. For the CDR3, the DNA is TGTGCCAGCAGCCTGGGTCCAGGTACAGATACGCAGTATTTT. This sequence encodes CASSLGPGTDTQYF.

This clonotype was recorded many times. This rearrangement joins TRBV12-3 or TRBV12-4 to TRBJ2-5, with D perhaps TRBD1 (5 bases). This CDR3 has 14 amino acids. V gave up 3 bases and J gave up 4 bases, with 12 bases separating them. CDR3 bases: TGTGCCAGCAGTTTTTCCAGGGATGGAGAGACCCAGTACTTC. Residues: CASSFSRDGETQYF.

In this sample, this clonotype turned up a few times. The rearrangement links TRBV28 to TRBJ1-5, with D perhaps TRBD1 (6 bases). CDR3 length: 17 residues. The V end was cut by 4 bases, the J end by 0 bases, with 16 bases between. Germline V gene data show CDR1 as MDHEN and CDR2 as SYDVKM. CDR3 sequence (DNA): TGTGCCAGCAGTTCTCGGACAGAAGGCCTTAGCAATCAGCCCCAGCATTTT. This codes for CASSSRTEGLSNQPQHF.

The rearrangement links TRBV25-1 to TRBJ2-3; D remains ambiguous. There are 13 residues in the CDR3. The germline CDR1 and CDR2 sequences are MGHDK and SYGVNS. V lost 8 bases and J lost 2, with 11 bases in between. CDR3 amino acids: CASGYTNTDTQYF. The DNA for the CDR3 is TGTGCCAGCGGCTATACCAACACAGATACGCAGTATTTT.

The chain carries TRBV14 and TRBJ1-4; unclear D gene. V was clipped by 3 bases and J by 7 bases, with 9 bases between them. CDR1 and CDR2 from the germline V gene are SGHDN and FVKESK. The CDR3 runs 13 residues. CDR3: CASSQYTGEKLFF. CDR3 DNA sequence: TGTGCCAGCAGCCAGTACACCGGTGAAAAACTGTTTTTT. Full variable domain (rest looked up from reference TRBV14 and TRBJ1-4): EAGVTQFPSHSVIEKGQTVTLRCDPISGHDNLYWYRRVMGKEIKFLLHFVKESKQDESGMPNNRFLAERTGGTYSTLKVQPAELEDSGVYFCASSQYTGEKLFFGSGTQLSVL.

The rearrangement links TRBV12-3 or TRBV12-4 to TRBJ2-1, with D possibly being TRBD2 (6 bases). CDR3 size: 13 residues. The V end was cut by 5 bases, the J end by 7 bases, with 12 bases between. CDR3 sequence (DNA): TGTGCCAGCAGTCCCGGACTAAGGAATGAGCAGTTCTTC. It is translated as CASSPGLRNEQFF.

This clonotype was counted only a few times. CDR3 amino acids: CAISESGTGVMNTEAFF. CDR3 DNA sequence: TGTGCCATCAGTGAGTCGGGGACAGGGGTAATGAACACTGAAGCTTTCTTT. The chain uses TRBV10-3 and TRBJ1-1; 10 positions match TRBD1. Trimming removed 0 bases from V and 0 bases from J; junction bases left unmatched: 4. The CDR3 contains 17 residues. Germline-derived CDR1 and CDR2 are ENHRY and SYGVKD.

With regard to this clonotype: A read error may produce the germline difference seen at one junction end. The V and J genes are TRBV7-9 and TRBJ2-7; D unresolved. The CDR3 spans 11 residues. Germline V lookup: CDR1 SEHNR, CDR2 FQNEAQ (reference sequence). In DNA form, the CDR3 reads TGTGCCAACAGCTGGGACTACGAGCAGTACTTC. Its protein is CANSWDYEQYF.

This chain connects TRBV6-5 to TRBJ2-3; 7 bases match TRBD2. V lost 2 bases and J lost 4; bases outside the gene matches: 21. The CDR3 runs to 20 residues. Looked up from germline, CDR1 is MNHEY and CDR2 is SVGAGI. The CDR3 DNA reads as TGTGCCAGCAGTTACCCTAGGGTGCCTAGCGGACACCCGGGGGCAGATACGCAGTATTTT. Amino acids: CASSYPRVPSGHPGADTQYF.

The sample holds a few counts of this clonotype. This chain joins TRBV28 and TRBJ1-5; weak D call: TRBD1 (5 bases). Germline-derived CDR1 and CDR2 are MDHEN and SYDVKM. V lost 7 bases, J lost 6 bases, and 13 bases lay in between. This CDR3 contains 13 residues. The CDR3 reads CASNQGLVQPQHF. CDR3 DNA sequence: TGTGCCAGCAATCAGGGACTCGTTCAGCCCCAGCATTTT.

The chain combines TRBV4-3 with TRBJ2-7; the match to TRBD2 covers 13 bases. The CDR3 runs 16 residues. The germline V gene encodes CDR1 LGHNA and CDR2 YSLEER. V lost 3 bases, J lost 0 bases, and 2 bases stayed unmatched. CDR3 loop: CASSQGLAGLSYEQYF. The CDR3 region has the DNA TGCGCCAGCAGCCAGGGACTAGCGGGACTCTCCTACGAGCAGTACTTC.

Ten or more counts support this clonotype. J is TRBJ1-1 and V is TRBV7-9; no clear D. The CDR3 has 15 amino acids. V lost 0 bases and J 1 base, leaving 9 bases between the germline ends. The germline V gene has CDR1 SEHNR and CDR2 FQNEAQ (reference sequence). CDR3 sequence (DNA): TGTGCCAGCAGCTTAGCGGCCGGGAAGAACACTGAAGCTTTCTTT. Amino acid sequence: CASSLAAGKNTEAFF. Looking up the rest from reference TRBV7-9 and TRBJ1-1 gives the full variable domain: DTGVSQNPRHKITKRGQNVTFRCDPISEHNRLYWYRQTLGQGPEFLTYFQNEAQLEKSRLLSDRFSAERPKGSFSTLEIQRTEQGDSAMYLCASSLAAGKNTEAFFGQGTRLTVV.

The chain is built from TRBV5-8 and TRBJ2-2, with TRBD2 identical over 9 bases. Germline CDR1 is SGHTS and CDR2 is YDEGEE. Unmatched junction bases numbered 6, after V lost 0 bases and J lost 3 bases. The CDR3 totals 17 residues. The CDR3 reads CASSLGLAGPYTGELFF. In nucleotides, the CDR3 is TGTGCCAGCAGCTTGGGTCTAGCGGGACCATACACCGGGGAGCTGTTTTTT. The full variable domain, with the rest looked up from reference TRBV5-8 and TRBJ2-2, is EAGVTQSPTHLIKTRGQQATLRCSPISGHTSVYWYQQALGLGLQFLLWYDEGEERNRGNFPPRFSGRQFPNYSSELNVNALELEDSALYLCASSLGLAGPYTGELFFGEGSRLTVL.

Worth noting for this clonotype: A much larger clone differs by one base, so this may be a read error. J is TRBJ1-1 and V is TRBV12-3 or TRBV12-4; tentatively, D is TRBD1 (5 bases). The CDR3 sequence is 13 residues long. CDR3 nucleotide sequence: TGTGCCACCAGTTTAGGAGGGGCCGGGGAAGCTTTCTTT. This sequence encodes CATSLGGAGEAFF.

This clonotype was detected a few times. This rearrangement joins TRBV5-1 to TRBJ1-1; D gene uncertain. The CDR3 consists of 12 residues. Deletions cut 1 base from V and 7 bases from J, with 8 bases between. The V gene's germline CDR1 is SGHRS and CDR2 YFSETQ. The DNA of the CDR3 is TGCGCCAGCAGCTTGTCCCCGGATGAAGCTTTCTTT. Residues: CASSLSPDEAFF.

This rearrangement joins TRBV7-9 to TRBJ1-1, with a weak D call TRBD1 (5 bases). The CDR3 consists of 14 residues. Trimming left V 5 bases short and J 1 base short, with 11 bases between. The germline V gene encodes CDR1 SEHNR and CDR2 FQNEAQ (reference sequence). The CDR3 bases are TGTGCCAGCAGCCCCCCGGGGGGGAACACTGAAGCTTTCTTT. Its protein product is CASSPPGGNTEAFF.

On this clonotype: A much larger clone lies a single base off, so this may be a read error. The chain recombines TRBV7-2 with TRBJ2-3, with 8 bases identical to TRBD2. J gave up 0 bases and V 5 bases, and 7 bases lay outside the gene matches. In germline, CDR1 is SGHTA, CDR2 FQGNSA. CDR3 length: 16 amino acids. The CDR3 coding sequence is TGTGCCAGCAGCCCCTGGGCTAGCGGGAGCACAGATACGCAGTATTTT. This gives the protein CASSPWASGSTDTQYF.

The chain couples TRBV7-6 to TRBJ2-2; D not certain. The CDR3 is 13 amino acids. Germline CDR1 reads SGHVS; CDR2 reads FNYEAQ. V was pared by 6 bases and J by 2 bases, with 7 bases between. The CDR3 loop reads CASRHENTGELFF. CDR3 coding DNA: TGTGCCAGCAGGCACGAAAACACCGGGGAGCTGTTTTTT. The complete variable domain, with remaining parts taken from reference TRBV7-6 and TRBJ2-2, reads GAGVSQSPRYKVTKRGQDVALRCDPISGHVSLYWYRQALGQGPEFLTYFNYEAQQDKSGLPNDRFSAERPEGSISTLTIQRTEQRDSAMYRCASRHENTGELFFGEGSRLTVL.

This clonotype has more than one count but fewer than ten. V and J are TRBV28 and TRBJ2-7, with TRBD1 identical over 9 bases. V trimming: 6 bases; J trimming: 3 bases; junction bases outside the gene matches: 3. The CDR3 loop spans 13 amino acids. Germline V gives CDR1 MDHEN, CDR2 SYDVKM. The CDR3 region has the DNA TGTGCCAGCAGGCCGGGACAGGGCTACGAGCAGTACTTC. Protein sequence: CASRPGQGYEQYF. The variable domain in full, with the rest retrieved from reference TRBV28 and TRBJ2-7, is DVKVTQSSRYLVKRTGEKVFLECVQDMDHENMFWYRQDPGLGLRLIYFSYDVKMKEKGDIPEGYSVSREKKERFSLILESASTNQTSMYLCASRPGQGYEQYFGPGTRLTVT.

This chain joins TRBV27 and TRBJ2-7; TRBD1 or TRBD2 may be the D gene (5 bases each). Germline V gene data show CDR1 as MNHEY and CDR2 as SMNVEV (reference sequence). CDR3 size: 14 residues. Trimming left V 2 bases short and J 3 bases short, with 11 bases between. The CDR3 DNA reads TGTGCCAGCAGTTTAAGTGGGGCGGGCTACGAGCAGTACTTC. Translated, it gives CASSLSGAGYEQYF.